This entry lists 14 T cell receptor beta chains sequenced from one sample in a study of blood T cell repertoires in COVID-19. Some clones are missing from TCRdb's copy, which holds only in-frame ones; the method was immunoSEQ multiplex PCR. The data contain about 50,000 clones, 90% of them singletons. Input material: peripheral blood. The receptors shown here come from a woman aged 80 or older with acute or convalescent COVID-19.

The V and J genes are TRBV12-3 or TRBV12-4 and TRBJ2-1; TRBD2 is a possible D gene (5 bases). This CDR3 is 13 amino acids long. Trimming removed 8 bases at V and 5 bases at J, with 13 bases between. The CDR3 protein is CASVTTGNNEQFF. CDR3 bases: TGTGCCAGCGTGACCACGGGGAACAATGAGCAGTTCTTC.

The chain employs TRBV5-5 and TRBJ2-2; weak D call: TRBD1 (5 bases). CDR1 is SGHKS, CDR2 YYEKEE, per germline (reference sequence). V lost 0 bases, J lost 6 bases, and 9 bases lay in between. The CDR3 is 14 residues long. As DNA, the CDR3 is TGTGCCAGCAGCTTGGGGGGCATAGCCGGGGAGCTGTTTTTT. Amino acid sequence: CASSLGGIAGELFF.

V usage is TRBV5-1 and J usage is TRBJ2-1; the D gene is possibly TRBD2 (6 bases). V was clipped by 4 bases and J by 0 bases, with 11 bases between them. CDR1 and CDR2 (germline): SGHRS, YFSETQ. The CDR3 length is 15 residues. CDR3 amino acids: CASSPGLSSYNEQFF. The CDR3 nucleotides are TGCGCCAGCAGCCCCGGACTAAGCTCCTACAATGAGCAGTTCTTC. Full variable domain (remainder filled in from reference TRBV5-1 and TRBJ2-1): KAGVTQTPRYLIKTRGQQVTLSCSPISGHRSVSWYQQTPGQGLQFLFEYFSETQRNKGNFPGRFSGRQFSNSRSEMNVSTLELGDSALYLCASSPGLSSYNEQFFGPGTRLTVL.

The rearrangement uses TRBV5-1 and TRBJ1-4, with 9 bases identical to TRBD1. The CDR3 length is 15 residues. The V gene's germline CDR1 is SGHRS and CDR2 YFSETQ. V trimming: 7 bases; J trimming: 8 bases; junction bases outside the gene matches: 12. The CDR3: CASAPQGQGSEKLFF. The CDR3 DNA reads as TGCGCCAGCGCTCCCCAGGGACAGGGTAGCGAAAAACTGTTTTTT.

DNA for the CDR3: TGTGCCATCAGTGAGTCGGTACTAGCGGGACATCTTCTATTCTTC. Translation gives CAISESVLAGHLLFF. This chain links TRBV10-3 with TRBJ2-1; 10 positions match TRBD2. Trimming took 0 bases from V and 16 from J; bases not matched to a gene: 12. The length of the CDR3 is 15 residues. Germline V lookup: CDR1 ENHRY, CDR2 SYGVKD.

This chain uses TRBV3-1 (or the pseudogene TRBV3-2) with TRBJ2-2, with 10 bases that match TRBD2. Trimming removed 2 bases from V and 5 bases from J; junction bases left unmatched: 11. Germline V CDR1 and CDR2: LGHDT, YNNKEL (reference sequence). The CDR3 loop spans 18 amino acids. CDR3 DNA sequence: TGTGCCAGCAGCCAAACCCCTAGCGGGAGAATGAGTACCGGGGAGCTGTTTTTT. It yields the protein CASSQTPSGRMSTGELFF.

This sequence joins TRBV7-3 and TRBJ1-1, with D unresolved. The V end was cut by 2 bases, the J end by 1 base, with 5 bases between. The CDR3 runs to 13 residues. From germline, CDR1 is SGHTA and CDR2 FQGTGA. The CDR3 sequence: CASSLQKNTEAFF. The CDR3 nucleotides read TGTGCCAGCAGCTTACAGAAGAACACTGAAGCTTTCTTT.

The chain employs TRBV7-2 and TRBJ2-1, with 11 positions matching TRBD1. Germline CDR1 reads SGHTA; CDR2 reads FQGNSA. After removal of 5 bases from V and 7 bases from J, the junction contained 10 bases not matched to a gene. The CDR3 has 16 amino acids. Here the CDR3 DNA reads TGTGCCAGCAGCCGCCACGGACAGGGGGCGCTTAATGAGCAGTTCTTC. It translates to CASSRHGQGALNEQFF.

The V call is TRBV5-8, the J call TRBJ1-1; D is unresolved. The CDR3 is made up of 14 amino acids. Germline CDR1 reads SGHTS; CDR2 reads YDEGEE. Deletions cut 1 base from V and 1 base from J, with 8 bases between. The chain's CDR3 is CASSLYEWNTEAFF. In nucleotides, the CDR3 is TGTGCCAGCAGCTTGTATGAGTGGAACACTGAAGCTTTCTTT.

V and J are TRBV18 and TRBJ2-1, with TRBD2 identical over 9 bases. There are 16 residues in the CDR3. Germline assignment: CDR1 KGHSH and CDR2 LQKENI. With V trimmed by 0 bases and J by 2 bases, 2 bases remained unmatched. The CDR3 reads CASSPPSGSAYNEQFF. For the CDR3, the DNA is TGTGCCAGCTCACCACCTAGCGGGAGCGCCTACAATGAGCAGTTCTTC.

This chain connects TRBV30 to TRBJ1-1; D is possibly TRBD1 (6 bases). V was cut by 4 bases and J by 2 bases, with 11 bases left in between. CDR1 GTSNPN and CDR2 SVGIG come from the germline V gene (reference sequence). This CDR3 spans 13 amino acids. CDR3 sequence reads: CAWTQGGNTEAFF. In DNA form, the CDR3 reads TGTGCCTGGACGCAAGGGGGAAACACTGAAGCTTTCTTT.

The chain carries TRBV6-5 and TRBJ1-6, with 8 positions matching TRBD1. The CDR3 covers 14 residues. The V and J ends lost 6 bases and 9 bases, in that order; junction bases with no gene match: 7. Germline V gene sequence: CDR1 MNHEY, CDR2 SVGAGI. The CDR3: CASSLDRGLSPLHF. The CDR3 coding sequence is TGTGCCAGCAGCTTAGACAGGGGACTTTCACCCCTCCACTTT.

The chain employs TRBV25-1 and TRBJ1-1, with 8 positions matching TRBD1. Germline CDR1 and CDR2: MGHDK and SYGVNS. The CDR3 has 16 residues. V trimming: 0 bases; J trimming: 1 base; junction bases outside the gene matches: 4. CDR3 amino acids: CASSEYGGTGNTEAFF. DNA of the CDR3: TGTGCCAGCAGTGAATACGGCGGGACAGGGAACACTGAAGCTTTCTTT.

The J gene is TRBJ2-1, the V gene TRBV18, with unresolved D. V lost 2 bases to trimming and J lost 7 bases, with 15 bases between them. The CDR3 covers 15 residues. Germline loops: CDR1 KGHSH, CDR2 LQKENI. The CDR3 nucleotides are TGTGCCAGCTCACCATCGGAAGCGCCAGCGAATGAGCAGTTCTTC. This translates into CASSPSEAPANEQFF.